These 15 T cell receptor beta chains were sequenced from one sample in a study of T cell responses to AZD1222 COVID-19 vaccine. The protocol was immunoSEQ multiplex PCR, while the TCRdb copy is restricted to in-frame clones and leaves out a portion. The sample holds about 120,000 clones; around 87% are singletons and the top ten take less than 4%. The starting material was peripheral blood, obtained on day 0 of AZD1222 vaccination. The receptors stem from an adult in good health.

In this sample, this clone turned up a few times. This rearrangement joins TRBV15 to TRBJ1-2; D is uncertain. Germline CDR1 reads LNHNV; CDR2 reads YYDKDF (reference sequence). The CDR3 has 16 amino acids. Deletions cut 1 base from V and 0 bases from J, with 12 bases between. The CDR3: CATSRGETGSNYGYTF. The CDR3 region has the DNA TGTGCCACCAGCAGAGGGGAGACGGGGTCTAACTATGGCTACACCTTC.

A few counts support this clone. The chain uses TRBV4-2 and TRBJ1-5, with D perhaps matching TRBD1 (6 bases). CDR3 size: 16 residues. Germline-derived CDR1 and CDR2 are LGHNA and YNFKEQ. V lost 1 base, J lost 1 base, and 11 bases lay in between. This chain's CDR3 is CASSQANRVSNQPQHF. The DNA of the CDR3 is TGTGCCAGCAGCCAAGCCAACAGGGTGAGCAATCAGCCCCAGCATTTT.

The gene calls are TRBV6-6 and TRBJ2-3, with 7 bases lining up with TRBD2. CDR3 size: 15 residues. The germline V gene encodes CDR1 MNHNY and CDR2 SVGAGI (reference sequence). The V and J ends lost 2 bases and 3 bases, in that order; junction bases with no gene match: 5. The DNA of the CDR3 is TGTGCCAGCAGTTACAGGCGGGGGAAGACAGATACGCAGTATTTT. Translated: CASSYRRGKTDTQYF.

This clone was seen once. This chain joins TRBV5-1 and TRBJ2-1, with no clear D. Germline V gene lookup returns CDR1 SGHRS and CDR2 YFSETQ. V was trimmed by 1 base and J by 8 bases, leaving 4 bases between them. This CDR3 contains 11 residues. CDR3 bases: TGCGCCAGCAGCTTGTTCGATGAGCAGTTCTTC. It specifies CASSLFDEQFF. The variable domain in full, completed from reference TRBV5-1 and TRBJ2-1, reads KAGVTQTPRYLIKTRGQQVTLSCSPISGHRSVSWYQQTPGQGLQFLFEYFSETQRNKGNFPGRFSGRQFSNSRSEMNVSTLELGDSALYLCASSLFDEQFFGPGTRLTVL.

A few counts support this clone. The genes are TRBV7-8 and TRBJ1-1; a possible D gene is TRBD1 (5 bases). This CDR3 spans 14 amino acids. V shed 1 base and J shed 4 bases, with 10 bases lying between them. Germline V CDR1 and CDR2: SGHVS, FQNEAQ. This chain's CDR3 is CASSLGGRFTEAFF. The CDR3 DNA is TGTGCCAGCAGCTTAGGGGGACGGTTCACTGAAGCTTTCTTT.

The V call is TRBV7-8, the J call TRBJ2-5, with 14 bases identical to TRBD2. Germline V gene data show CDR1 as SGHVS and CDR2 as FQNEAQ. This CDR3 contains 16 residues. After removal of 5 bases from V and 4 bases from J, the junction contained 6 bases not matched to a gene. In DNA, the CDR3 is TGTGCCAGCAGCCGGACCGGGACTAGCGGGGGAGAGACCCAGTACTTC. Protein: CASSRTGTSGGETQYF.

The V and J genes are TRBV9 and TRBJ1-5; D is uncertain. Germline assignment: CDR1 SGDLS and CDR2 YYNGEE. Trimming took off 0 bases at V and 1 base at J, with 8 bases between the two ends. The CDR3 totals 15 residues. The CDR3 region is CASSVGRGSNQPQHF. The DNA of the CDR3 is TGTGCCAGCAGCGTAGGACGGGGAAGCAATCAGCCCCAGCATTTT.

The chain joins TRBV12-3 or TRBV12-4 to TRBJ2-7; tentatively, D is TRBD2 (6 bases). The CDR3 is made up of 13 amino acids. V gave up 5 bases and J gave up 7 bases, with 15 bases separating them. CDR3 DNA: TGTGCCAGCAGTCCGTACAGGAGGGGAGAGCAGTACTTC. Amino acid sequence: CASSPYRRGEQYF.

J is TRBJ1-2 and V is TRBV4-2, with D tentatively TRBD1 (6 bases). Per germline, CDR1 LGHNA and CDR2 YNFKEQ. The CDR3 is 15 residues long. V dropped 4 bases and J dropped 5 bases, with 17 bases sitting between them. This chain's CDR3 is CASSPGGGVGYGYTF. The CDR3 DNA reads TGTGCCAGCAGCCCTGGGGGGGGCGTGGGGTATGGCTACACCTTC.

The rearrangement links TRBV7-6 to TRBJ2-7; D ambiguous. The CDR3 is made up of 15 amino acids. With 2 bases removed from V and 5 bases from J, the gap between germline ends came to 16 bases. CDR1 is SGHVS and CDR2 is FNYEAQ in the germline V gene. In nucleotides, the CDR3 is TGTGCCAGCAGCTTAAGTCCCCGAGCCGAAGACGAGCAGTACTTC. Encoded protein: CASSLSPRAEDEQYF.

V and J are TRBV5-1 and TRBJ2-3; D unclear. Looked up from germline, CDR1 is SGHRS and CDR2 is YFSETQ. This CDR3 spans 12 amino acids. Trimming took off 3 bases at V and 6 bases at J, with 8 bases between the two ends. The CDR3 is CASSWDLDTQYF. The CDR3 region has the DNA TGCGCCAGCAGCTGGGATCTTGATACGCAGTATTTT.

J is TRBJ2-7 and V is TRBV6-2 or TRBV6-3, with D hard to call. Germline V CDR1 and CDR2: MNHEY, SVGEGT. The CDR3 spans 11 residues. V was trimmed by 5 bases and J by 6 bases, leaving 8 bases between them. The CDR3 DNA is TGTGCCAGCAGTGGATTGGCCGAGCAGTACTTC. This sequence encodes CASSGLAEQYF.

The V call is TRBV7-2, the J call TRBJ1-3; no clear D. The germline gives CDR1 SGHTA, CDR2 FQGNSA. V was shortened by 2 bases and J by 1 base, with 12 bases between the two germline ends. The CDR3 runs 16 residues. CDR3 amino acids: CASSLLPGRSGNTIYF. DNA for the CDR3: TGTGCCAGCAGCTTACTCCCAGGCCGATCTGGAAACACCATATATTTT.

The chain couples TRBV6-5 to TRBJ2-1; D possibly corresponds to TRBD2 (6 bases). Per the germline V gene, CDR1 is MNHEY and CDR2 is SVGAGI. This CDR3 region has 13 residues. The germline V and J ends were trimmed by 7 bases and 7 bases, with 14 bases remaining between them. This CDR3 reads CASNIWRGNEQFF. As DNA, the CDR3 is TGTGCCAGCAACATCTGGAGGGGAAATGAGCAGTTCTTC.

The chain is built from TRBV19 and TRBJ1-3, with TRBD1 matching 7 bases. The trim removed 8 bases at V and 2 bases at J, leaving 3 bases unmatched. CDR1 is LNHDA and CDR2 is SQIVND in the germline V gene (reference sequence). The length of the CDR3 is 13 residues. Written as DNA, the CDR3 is TGTGCCAGTTTTGACAGGGCTGGAAACACCATATATTTT. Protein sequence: CASFDRAGNTIYF.